This TCR beta chain appears in the sequencing data of a study of OX40 agonist ivuxolimab in advanced cancers. Trimming left V 8 bases short and J 0 bases short, with 13 bases between. The CDR3 runs 15 residues. Germline-derived CDR1 and CDR2 are MNHEY and SVGAGI. Measured with immunoSEQ multiplex PCR; TCRdb has only the in-frame clones, and not every one. This sample carries tens of thousands of clones, approximately 84% of them seen once, and the ten largest clones take roughly 7%. Autoimmune disease history or systemic immunosuppression led to patients being barred. As to this clone: Its specificity is unknown.

The study, taken as a whole, reports: CD4+ T cells averaged fewer expanded clones than CD8+ T cells.

The sample in question was CD4+ or CD8+ T cells sorted from blood, obtained in a trial of the OX40 agonist ivuxolimab. The receptor comes from an adult with an advanced solid tumor such as melanoma, head and neck, liver or kidney cancer. The chain recombines TRBV6-5 with TRBJ2-2; possible D gene TRBD2, 5 bases. CDR3 DNA sequence: TGTGCCAGCCGAGTAGACTATACGAACACCGGGGAGCTGTTTTTT. Translating it yields CASRVDYTNTGELFF.